The entry below gives a single T cell receptor beta chain sequence along with its context. The sample is drawn from a study of blood T cells in healthy people across ages. A second about 6 to 11 cycle PCR used barcoded and J-beta primers. Each CDR3 protein is one row after TCRdb ran MiXCR on the 5' RACE reads. The profile shows over a million distinct CDR3 sequences, roughly 43% of them singletons. CDR3 length: 16 residues. Germline lookup yields CDR1 LGHNA and CDR2 YSLEER. Trimming removed 1 base from V and 3 bases from J; junction bases left unmatched: 4. The rearrangement joins TRBV4-3 to TRBJ1-4, with 8 bases that match TRBD1. The receptor was isolated from a young woman in good health. The sample comprised blood. CDR3 nucleotides: TGCGCCAGCAGCCAAGGTCCGGGACAGGCTAATGAAAAACTGTTTTTT. Encoded protein: CASSQGPGQANEKLFF.